One sample yielded the 13 T cell receptor beta chains listed below, sequenced in a study of neurological immune-mediated disorders. TCRdb used MiXCR to reprocess the 5' RACE reads, holding one entry per CDR3 protein. The sample consists of about 50,000 distinct CDR3 sequences, less than 2% of them appearing once. Specimen: PBMCs. These TCRs come from a woman aged 40 to 55 with multiple sclerosis.

This clonotype was observed at least ten times. This chain links TRBV20-1 with TRBJ2-1; 8 bases align to TRBD2. Germline V gives CDR1 DFQATT, CDR2 SNEGSKA (reference sequence). The CDR3 contains 18 residues. Unmatched junction bases numbered 14, after V lost 2 bases and J lost 2 bases. The CDR3 sequence: CSARSSRYGGAPYNEQFF. CDR3 DNA: TGCAGTGCTAGAAGTTCCCGGTACGGGGGGGCCCCCTACAATGAGCAGTTCTTC.

This clonotype was observed at least ten times. This chain connects TRBV7-2 to TRBJ1-4; D not certain. Germline V CDR1 and CDR2: SGHTA, FQGNSA. The CDR3 spans 15 residues. V was clipped by 3 bases and J by 0 bases, with 8 bases between them. The CDR3 is CASSFQAATNEKLFF. For the CDR3, the DNA is TGTGCCAGCAGCTTCCAGGCTGCAACTAATGAAAAACTGTTTTTT.

This clonotype was observed many times. The CDR3 here is CASSQSPGTGGAPRRYTEAFF. In DNA, the CDR3 is TGCGCCAGCAGCCAAAGTCCCGGGACAGGGGGAGCCCCAAGGAGGTACACTGAAGCTTTCTTT. V gene TRBV5-1 combines with J gene TRBJ1-1, with 11 bases lining up with TRBD1. Germline V gene sequence: CDR1 SGHRS, CDR2 YFSETQ. V gave up 4 bases and J gave up 3 bases; unmatched junction bases: 23. The CDR3 totals 21 residues.

This clonotype was recorded many times. The chain uses TRBV12-3 or TRBV12-4 and TRBJ1-6; possible D gene TRBD1, 5 bases. Trimming removed 2 bases from V and 8 bases from J, with 10 bases in between. The CDR3 consists of 14 residues. This chain's CDR3 is CASSLRQRDSPLHF. The CDR3 DNA reads TGTGCCAGCAGTTTACGACAGAGGGATTCACCCCTCCACTTT.

This clonotype came up many times. The chain combines TRBV6-2 or TRBV6-3 with TRBJ1-5; 7 bases match TRBD1. V trimming: 7 bases; J trimming: 11 bases; junction bases outside the gene matches: 14. Germline V CDR1 and CDR2: MNHEY, SVGEGT. This CDR3 region has 14 residues. The CDR3 loop is CASNRFGTAEAQHF. The CDR3 bases are TGTGCCAGCAATCGCTTCGGGACAGCTGAGGCCCAGCATTTT.

In its sample, this clonotype was seen many times. J is TRBJ1-1 and V is TRBV12-3 or TRBV12-4; the match to TRBD1 covers 8 bases. The length of the CDR3 is 15 residues. Trimming cost V 2 bases and J 3 bases; bases outside gene matches: 5. Written as DNA, the CDR3 is TGTGCCAGCAGTTTAATAGCAGGGGGCGACACTGAAGCTTTCTTT. As protein: CASSLIAGGDTEAFF.

This clonotype was counted ten times or more. This chain connects TRBV5-6 to TRBJ2-2, with TRBD1 matching 8 bases. Germline CDR1 SGHDT, CDR2 YYEEEE. The CDR3 has 16 residues. After removal of 1 base from V and 8 bases from J, the junction contained 10 bases not matched to a gene. CDR3 amino acids: CASSLWRQGYWGELFF. The CDR3 nucleotides are TGTGCCAGCAGCTTGTGGCGACAGGGGTATTGGGGGGAGCTGTTTTTT. Together with reference TRBV5-6 and TRBJ2-2, the CDR3 gives the full variable domain: DAGVTQSPTHLIKTRGQQVTLRCSPKSGHDTVSWYQQALGQGPQFIFQYYEEEERQRGNFPDRFSGHQFPNYSSELNVNALLLGDSALYLCASSLWRQGYWGELFFGEGSRLTVL.

This clonotype was counted many times. This chain links TRBV5-1 with TRBJ2-2; 9 bases map to TRBD2. Trimming removed 9 bases from V and 5 bases from J; junction bases left unmatched: 8. Germline V CDR1 and CDR2: SGHRS, YFSETQ. The CDR3 totals 14 residues. This chain's CDR3 is CATAAGGTTGELFF. The CDR3 region has the DNA TGCGCCACCGCAGCGGGGGGAACGACCGGGGAGCTGTTTTTT.

This clonotype was detected ten times or more. The chain employs TRBV29-1 and TRBJ2-5; D remains unclear. Germline loops: CDR1 SQVTM, CDR2 ANQGSEA. The germline V and J ends were trimmed by 4 bases and 4 bases, with 10 bases remaining between them. The CDR3 spans 12 residues. CDR3 in DNA: TGCAGCGTTGTACAGTCTGCAGAGACCCAGTACTTC. Translated, it gives CSVVQSAETQYF.

This clonotype was detected ten times or more. This chain connects TRBV7-9 to TRBJ1-6, with D uncertain. The CDR3 consists of 16 residues. Germline loops: CDR1 SEHNR, CDR2 FQNEAQ (reference sequence). Trimming stripped 4 bases from V and 0 bases from J, with 10 bases between. The CDR3 DNA reads as TGTGCCAGCAGCTCATCGGAGGTCTCCTATAATTCACCCCTCCACTTT. Translation gives CASSSSEVSYNSPLHF.

The table lists this clonotype with many counts. CDR3 loop: CATSRSETGAEAFF. The CDR3 bases are TGTGCCACCAGCAGATCCGAGACAGGGGCTGAAGCTTTCTTT. V gene TRBV15 combines with J gene TRBJ1-1; 8 positions agree with TRBD1. This CDR3 spans 14 amino acids. Germline loops: CDR1 LNHNV, CDR2 YYDKDF (reference sequence). J was trimmed by 6 bases and V by 2 bases; bases with no gene match: 5.

This clonotype was seen repeatedly, ten times or more. The rearrangement uses TRBV6-2 or TRBV6-3 and TRBJ1-5, with D possibly being TRBD1 (5 bases). V shed 6 bases and J shed 4 bases, with 13 bases lying between them. CDR1 and CDR2 from the germline V gene are MNHEY and SVGEGT. This CDR3 is 14 amino acids long. The CDR3 region is CASSSRVGNQPQHF. The CDR3 region has the DNA TGTGCCAGCAGCTCCAGGGTGGGAAATCAGCCCCAGCATTTT.

There are many counts of this clonotype. The chain recombines TRBV6-5 with TRBJ1-4; D not resolved. Trimming cost V 4 bases and J 7 bases, with 13 bases left between them. CDR3 size: 14 residues. Germline assignment: CDR1 MNHEY and CDR2 SVGAGI. CDR3 bases: TGTGCCAGCAGTTCCCCAAGGGAAGGTGAAAAACTGTTTTTT. Translating it yields CASSSPREGEKLFF.